This T cell receptor (beta chain) was identified during a study of tumor-infiltrating lymphocytes in primary liver carcinoma. This CDR3 is built from 16 residues. J lost 3 bases, V lost 5 bases, and 9 bases had no gene match. Germline lookup yields CDR1 SEHNR and CDR2 FQNEAQ (reference sequence). The authors made TCR beta cDNA from approximately 490 ng total RNA with a constant-region primer. Investigators got TCR beta libraries out of three nested multiplex PCR rounds, done with slightly modified ARM-PCR. The first two PCR rounds used TRBV1-TRBV30 forward primers with a C-beta reverse primer, nine to ten cycles each. TCRdb ran MiXCR on the multiplex PCR reads and lists one entry per CDR3 protein. The sample contains almost 200,000 distinct CDR3 sequences, around three fifths of which appear only once. Extraction also yielded germline DNA, while blood RNA was obtained from unsorted whole blood.

The chain links TRBV7-9 to TRBJ2-7; 11 positions match TRBD2. The receptor's source is a woman in her sixties with primary liver carcinoma and hepatitis B virus infection. Specimen: peripheral blood. The CDR3 protein is CASSDSGRVTGYEQYF. Written as DNA, the CDR3 is TGTGCCAGCAGCGATAGCGGGAGGGTCACAGGCTACGAGCAGTACTTC.